The present entry profiles one TCR beta chain with its context. Its antigen is unidentified. Germline loops: CDR1 SGHVS, CDR2 FQNEAQ. Trimming took 1 base from V and 5 from J, leaving 9 bases between them. This CDR3 is built from 13 residues. This sample was taken from a study of T cells in localized non-small cell lung cancer. Study outcomes and limitations: Increased T cell density in blood showed an association with longer overall survival.

Using immunoSEQ multiplex PCR, the repertoire was profiled, and TCRdb retains in-frame clones only, with some absent. The table lists more than 30,000 clones, around 90% of them singletons, with about 17% in the top ten. The specimen was peripheral blood mononuclear cells, collected before any cancer treatment. V is TRBV7-8 and J is TRBJ2-7; D gene unclear. The receptor was isolated from a man between 40 and 70 years old with stage III lung adenocarcinoma. CDR3 coding DNA: TGTGCCAGCAGCTTAGTTAGTCCCAACGAGCAGTACTTC. Translated, it gives CASSLVSPNEQYF.